A selection of T cell receptor beta chains follows, all from one sample in a study of shared clonotypes between healthy human individuals. Data came from immunoSEQ multiplex PCR; TCRdb stores just in-frame clones and leaves some out. The sample consists of roughly 2 million clones, just under 95% of them appearing once. The sample consisted of naive CD8+ T cells sorted from blood. All receptors derive from a young man in good health. CDR3s include the opening cysteine and the closing phenylalanine or tryptophan. D genes are given only for firm matches. Size is stated for part of the rows, as once, few or many counts, or as a class when the clone is expanded.

CDR3 length: 19; V gene: TRBV5-4; D gene: TRBD2; J gene: TRBJ2-7; clone size: .; CDR3 DNA: TGTGCCAGCAGCTACAAAATCCCGGGACTAGCGGACCCCTCCTACGAGCAGTACTTC; CDR3 protein: CASSYKIPGLADPSYEQYF
CDR3 length: 13; V gene: TRBV5-4; D gene: .; J gene: TRBJ1-1; clone size: .; CDR3 DNA: TGTGCCAGCAGACAGGGTGGGGCGGCTGAAGCTTTCTTT; CDR3 protein: CASRQGGAAEAFF
CDR3 length: 15; V gene: TRBV30; D gene: TRBD1; J gene: TRBJ2-7; clone size: .; CDR3 DNA: TGTGCCTGGGGTGTGGGGACAGGGTTTTCCTACGAGCAGTACTTC; CDR3 protein: CAWGVGTGFSYEQYF
CDR3 length: 15; V gene: TRBV4-1; D gene: TRBD2; J gene: TRBJ2-3; clone size: .; CDR3 DNA: TGCGCCAGCAGCCAAGCGGGGGGGTTCACAGATACGCAGTATTTT; CDR3 protein: CASSQAGGFTDTQYF
CDR3 length: 13; V gene: TRBV7-8; D gene: .; J gene: TRBJ2-1; clone size: .; CDR3 DNA: TGTGCCAGCAGCTTAGGGTCCACCAATGAGCAGTTCTTC; CDR3 protein: CASSLGSTNEQFF
CDR3 length: 16; V gene: TRBV5-6; D gene: .; J gene: TRBJ1-2; clone size: .; CDR3 DNA: TGTGCCAGCAGCGCGGAGTCCGGGACACAGCGCTATGGCTACACCTTC; CDR3 protein: CASSAESGTQRYGYTF
CDR3 length: 14; V gene: TRBV6-5; D gene: .; J gene: TRBJ1-1; clone size: .; CDR3 DNA: TGTGCCAGCAGTTACGACAGGCCCTCGGGTGAAGCTTTCTTT; CDR3 protein: CASSYDRPSGEAFF
CDR3 length: 14; V gene: TRBV2; D gene: .; J gene: TRBJ1-2; clone size: .; CDR3 DNA: TGTGCCAGCAGTCCCGAAACAGGGCCATATGGCTACACCTTC; CDR3 protein: CASSPETGPYGYTF
CDR3 length: 17; V gene: TRBV18; D gene: TRBD2; J gene: TRBJ2-7; clone size: .; CDR3 DNA: TGTGCCAGCTCACCGAGATCCCCGACTAGCGAAGCCTACGAGCAGTACTTC; CDR3 protein: CASSPRSPTSEAYEQYF
CDR3 length: 16; V gene: TRBV4-3; D gene: TRBD2; J gene: TRBJ2-1; clone size: .; CDR3 DNA: TGCGCCAGCAGCCAAGATCCGACTAGCGGCTACTATGAGCAGTTCTTC; CDR3 protein: CASSQDPTSGYYEQFF
CDR3 length: 14; V gene: TRBV5-1; D gene: .; J gene: TRBJ2-1; clone size: .; CDR3 DNA: TGCGCCAGCAGCTACCTATCTAGCCTCGATGAGCAGTTCTTC; CDR3 protein: CASSYLSSLDEQFF
CDR3 length: 15; V gene: TRBV9; D gene: .; J gene: TRBJ1-4; clone size: few; CDR3 DNA: TGTGCCAGCAGCGTAGGAGGTTCAACTAATGAAAAACTGTTTTTT; CDR3 protein: CASSVGGSTNEKLFF
CDR3 length: 18; V gene: TRBV7-9; D gene: .; J gene: TRBJ2-3; clone size: .; CDR3 DNA: TGTGCCAGCAGCTGGACAGCACCGGGACTACGAGGAGGAGATACGCAGTATTTT; CDR3 protein: CASSWTAPGLRGGDTQYF
CDR3 length: 16; V gene: TRBV28; D gene: .; J gene: TRBJ2-1; clone size: .; CDR3 DNA: TGTGCCAGCACCTTGGTGTCGGGCGAGGGGTATAATGAGCAGTTCTTC; CDR3 protein: CASTLVSGEGYNEQFF
CDR3 length: 14; V gene: TRBV5-6; D gene: .; J gene: TRBJ1-1; clone size: .; CDR3 DNA: TGTGCCAGCAGCCCCCGGATTGAGGACACTGAAGCTTTCTTT; CDR3 protein: CASSPRIEDTEAFF
CDR3 length: 16; V gene: TRBV12-1; D gene: .; J gene: TRBJ2-7; clone size: once; CDR3 DNA: TGTGCCAGCAGCCCATCGGGGCGGACAGCAACCTACGAGCAGTACTTC; CDR3 protein: CASSPSGRTATYEQYF
CDR3 length: 16; V gene: TRBV15; D gene: .; J gene: TRBJ2-7; clone size: .; CDR3 DNA: TGTGCCACCAGCAGAGATCTAGAAGGGAGGTCCTACGAGCAGTACTTC; CDR3 protein: CATSRDLEGRSYEQYF
CDR3 length: 15; V gene: TRBV11-2; D gene: TRBD2; J gene: TRBJ2-1; clone size: .; CDR3 DNA: TGTGCCAGCAGCTTCAATAGCGGGGACTACAATGAGCAGTTCTTC; CDR3 protein: CASSFNSGDYNEQFF
CDR3 length: 13; V gene: TRBV5-4; D gene: .; J gene: TRBJ2-5; clone size: .; CDR3 DNA: TGTGCCAGCAGCTTTAAGGGTGGAGAGACCCAGTACTTC; CDR3 protein: CASSFKGGETQYF
CDR3 length: 14; V gene: TRBV6-6; D gene: .; J gene: TRBJ1-1; clone size: .; CDR3 DNA: TGTGCCAGCACCGACCTGAGGGGGAACACTGAAGCTTTCTTT; CDR3 protein: CASTDLRGNTEAFF
CDR3 length: 12; V gene: TRBV6-5; D gene: .; J gene: TRBJ2-3; clone size: .; CDR3 DNA: TGTGCCACGAGGACCCCATCGGATACGCAGTATTTT; CDR3 protein: CATRTPSDTQYF
CDR3 length: 14; V gene: TRBV27; D gene: .; J gene: TRBJ2-7; clone size: .; CDR3 DNA: TGTGCCAGCAGTTTATCGCTGTTAGGGAACGAGCAGTACTTC; CDR3 protein: CASSLSLLGNEQYF
CDR3 length: 17; V gene: TRBV7-9; D gene: TRBD1; J gene: TRBJ1-6; clone size: .; CDR3 DNA: TGTGCCAGCAGCCGGGACAGGGGGAGATCCTATAATTCACCCCTCCACTTT; CDR3 protein: CASSRDRGRSYNSPLHF
CDR3 length: 15; V gene: TRBV7-9; D gene: .; J gene: TRBJ2-7; clone size: .; CDR3 DNA: TGTGCCAGCAGCCTTGTGACTGGGCGCTCCTACGAGCAGTACTTC; CDR3 protein: CASSLVTGRSYEQYF
CDR3 length: 15; V gene: TRBV2; D gene: .; J gene: TRBJ2-3; clone size: .; CDR3 DNA: TGTGCCAGCAGTGAAACCCCGGGACGCACAGATACGCAGTATTTT; CDR3 protein: CASSETPGRTDTQYF
CDR3 length: 14; V gene: TRBV29-1; D gene: TRBD1; J gene: TRBJ1-2; clone size: .; CDR3 DNA: TGCAGCGTTGAAGGGACAGGGTCCCACTATGGCTACACCTTC; CDR3 protein: CSVEGTGSHYGYTF
CDR3 length: 15; V gene: TRBV11-2; D gene: .; J gene: TRBJ2-1; clone size: .; CDR3 DNA: TGTGCCAGCAGCTTGTTTTTAGGGCGAACCAATGAGCAGTTCTTC; CDR3 protein: CASSLFLGRTNEQFF
CDR3 length: 11; V gene: TRBV5-1; D gene: .; J gene: TRBJ2-7; clone size: .; CDR3 DNA: TGCGCCAGCAGCTCGAGCTCCGAGCAGTACTTC; CDR3 protein: CASSSSSEQYF
CDR3 length: 15; V gene: TRBV28; D gene: TRBD1; J gene: TRBJ1-5; clone size: .; CDR3 DNA: TGTGCCAGCAGTTTAAGGGGACAGACAAATCAGCCCCAGCATTTT; CDR3 protein: CASSLRGQTNQPQHF
CDR3 length: 14; V gene: TRBV6-6; D gene: TRBD1; J gene: TRBJ2-1; clone size: .; CDR3 DNA: TGTGCCAGTACACAGGGGGCAAATCCCAATGAGCAGTTCTTC; CDR3 protein: CASTQGANPNEQFF
CDR3 length: 14; V gene: TRBV27; D gene: TRBD1; J gene: TRBJ2-1; clone size: once; CDR3 DNA: TGTGCCACGCAGACCGGGACAGGGATCGGTGAGCAGTTCTTC; CDR3 protein: CATQTGTGIGEQFF
CDR3 length: 14; V gene: TRBV19; D gene: .; J gene: TRBJ1-5; clone size: .; CDR3 DNA: TGTGCCAGTAGTATGACCACTTCAGGGCAGCCCCAGCATTTT; CDR3 protein: CASSMTTSGQPQHF
CDR3 length: 16; V gene: TRBV28; D gene: TRBD1; J gene: TRBJ1-5; clone size: .; CDR3 DNA: TGTGCCAGCAGCCCCCCGGCGACAGGGGACAATCAGCCCCAGCATTTT; CDR3 protein: CASSPPATGDNQPQHF
CDR3 length: 13; V gene: TRBV27; D gene: .; J gene: TRBJ2-7; clone size: .; CDR3 DNA: TGTGCCAGCAGTTTGGGCCAGGGTAACGAGCAGTACTTC; CDR3 protein: CASSLGQGNEQYF
CDR3 length: 15; V gene: TRBV4-1; D gene: .; J gene: TRBJ2-7; clone size: once; CDR3 DNA: TGCGCCAGCAGCCAAGTATATCCAGGAACCTACGAGCAGTACTTC; CDR3 protein: CASSQVYPGTYEQYF
CDR3 length: 15; V gene: TRBV28; D gene: .; J gene: TRBJ1-5; clone size: .; CDR3 DNA: TGTGCCAGCAGTTTAATCTACCTTAGCAATCAGCCCCAGCATTTT; CDR3 protein: CASSLIYLSNQPQHF
CDR3 length: 13; V gene: TRBV6-6; D gene: TRBD1; J gene: TRBJ2-7; clone size: .; CDR3 DNA: TGTGCCAGCACCGGGACAGGGGATAACGAGCAGTACTTC; CDR3 protein: CASTGTGDNEQYF
CDR3 length: 16; V gene: TRBV6-5; D gene: TRBD2; J gene: TRBJ2-1; clone size: .; CDR3 DNA: TGTGCCAGCAGTTACTCGACTAGCGGGAGCCCGGTTGAGCAGTTCTTC; CDR3 protein: CASSYSTSGSPVEQFF
CDR3 length: 15; V gene: TRBV11-2; D gene: TRBD1; J gene: TRBJ2-7; clone size: .; CDR3 DNA: TGTGCCAGCAGCATCGGACAGGGAGGATACTACGAGCAGTACTTC; CDR3 protein: CASSIGQGGYYEQYF
CDR3 length: 16; V gene: TRBV27; D gene: .; J gene: TRBJ1-1; clone size: .; CDR3 DNA: TGTGCCAGCAGTCGCCAGCCTACGTGGATGAACACTGAAGCTTTCTTT; CDR3 protein: CASSRQPTWMNTEAFF
CDR3 length: 10; V gene: TRBV7-9; D gene: .; J gene: TRBJ2-3; clone size: .; CDR3 DNA: TGTGCCAGCAGCGGGTATACGCAGTATTTT; CDR3 protein: CASSGYTQYF
CDR3 length: 15; V gene: TRBV4-3; D gene: TRBD1; J gene: TRBJ1-3; clone size: .; CDR3 DNA: TGCGCCAGCAGTTCCCTACAGGGGGGAGGAAACACCATATATTTT; CDR3 protein: CASSSLQGGGNTIYF
CDR3 length: 19; V gene: TRBV4-3; D gene: TRBD2; J gene: TRBJ2-3; clone size: .; CDR3 DNA: TGCGCCAGCAGCCAAGCCGGGACTAGCGGGTTCTATAGCACAGATACGCAGTATTTT; CDR3 protein: CASSQAGTSGFYSTDTQYF
CDR3 length: 13; V gene: TRBV6-5; D gene: .; J gene: TRBJ1-1; clone size: .; CDR3 DNA: TGTGCCAGCAGTTGGGGACTTAACACTGAAGCTTTCTTT; CDR3 protein: CASSWGLNTEAFF
CDR3 length: 16; V gene: TRBV9; D gene: .; J gene: TRBJ2-3; clone size: once; CDR3 DNA: TGTGCCAGCAGCGTAGGTCTAAGCCACCGCACAGATACGCAGTATTTT; CDR3 protein: CASSVGLSHRTDTQYF
CDR3 length: 14; V gene: TRBV7-9; D gene: .; J gene: TRBJ2-7; clone size: .; CDR3 DNA: TGTGCCAGCAGCTTAGCAGGGAAACCCTACGAGCAGTACTTC; CDR3 protein: CASSLAGKPYEQYF
CDR3 length: 15; V gene: TRBV2; D gene: .; J gene: TRBJ1-4; clone size: .; CDR3 DNA: TGTGCCAGCAGTGATTACAGGGAATGGCATGAAAAACTGTTTTTT; CDR3 protein: CASSDYREWHEKLFF
CDR3 length: 15; V gene: TRBV30; D gene: .; J gene: TRBJ2-5; clone size: .; CDR3 DNA: TGTGCCTGGAGTCTAAATTGGGGGCCTCAAGAGACCCAGTACTTC; CDR3 protein: CAWSLNWGPQETQYF
CDR3 length: 14; V gene: TRBV25-1; D gene: .; J gene: TRBJ2-3; clone size: .; CDR3 DNA: TGTGCCAGCAGTGAAGGGGTAGTGGTGGATACGCAGTATTTT; CDR3 protein: CASSEGVVVDTQYF
CDR3 length: 13; V gene: TRBV30; D gene: .; J gene: TRBJ1-6; clone size: .; CDR3 DNA: TGTGCCTGGAGTCTGCAGGGCTATTCACCCCTCCACTTT; CDR3 protein: CAWSLQGYSPLHF
CDR3 length: 15; V gene: TRBV6-6; D gene: TRBD2; J gene: TRBJ2-7; clone size: .; CDR3 DNA: TGTGCCAGCAGTGCCAGCGGGGAGGGCTCCTACGAGCAGTACTTC; CDR3 protein: CASSASGEGSYEQYF
CDR3 length: 13; V gene: TRBV11-2; D gene: .; J gene: TRBJ1-2; clone size: .; CDR3 DNA: TGTGCCAGCAGTCCAAGCGTCGGGTATGGCTACACCTTC; CDR3 protein: CASSPSVGYGYTF
CDR3 length: 15; V gene: TRBV4-1; D gene: TRBD1; J gene: TRBJ2-7; clone size: .; CDR3 DNA: TGCGCCAGCAGCCAAGATCCGGGACAGGTCTACGAGCAGTACTTC; CDR3 protein: CASSQDPGQVYEQYF
CDR3 length: 11; V gene: TRBV20-1; D gene: .; J gene: TRBJ1-2; clone size: .; CDR3 DNA: TGCAGTGCCACCCCCTCCGGCAGCTACACCTTC; CDR3 protein: CSATPSGSYTF